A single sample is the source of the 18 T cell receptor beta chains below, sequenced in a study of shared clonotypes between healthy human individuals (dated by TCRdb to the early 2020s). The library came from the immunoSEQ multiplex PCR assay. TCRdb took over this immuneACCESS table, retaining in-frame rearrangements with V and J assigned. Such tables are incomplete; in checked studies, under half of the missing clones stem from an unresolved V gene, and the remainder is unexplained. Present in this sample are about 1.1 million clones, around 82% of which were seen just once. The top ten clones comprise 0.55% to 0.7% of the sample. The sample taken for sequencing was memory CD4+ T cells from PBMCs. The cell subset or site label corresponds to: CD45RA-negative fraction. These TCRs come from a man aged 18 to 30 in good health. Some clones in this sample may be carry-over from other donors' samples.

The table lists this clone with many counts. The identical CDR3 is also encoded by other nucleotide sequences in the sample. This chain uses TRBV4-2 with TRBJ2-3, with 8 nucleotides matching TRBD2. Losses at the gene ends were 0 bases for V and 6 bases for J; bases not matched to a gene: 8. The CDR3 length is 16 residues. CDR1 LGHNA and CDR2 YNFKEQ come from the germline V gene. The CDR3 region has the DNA TGTGCCAGCAGCCAAGATAGGGTCGGCGGGAGGGATACGCAGTATTTT. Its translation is CASSQDRVGGRDTQYF.

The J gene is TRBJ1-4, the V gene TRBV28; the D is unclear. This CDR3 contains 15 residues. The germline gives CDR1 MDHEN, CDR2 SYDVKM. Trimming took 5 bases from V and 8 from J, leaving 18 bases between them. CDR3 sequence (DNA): TGTGCCAGCAGTCCCGAGGGAGGGTTGAGGGAAAAACTGTTTTTT. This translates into CASSPEGGLREKLFF.

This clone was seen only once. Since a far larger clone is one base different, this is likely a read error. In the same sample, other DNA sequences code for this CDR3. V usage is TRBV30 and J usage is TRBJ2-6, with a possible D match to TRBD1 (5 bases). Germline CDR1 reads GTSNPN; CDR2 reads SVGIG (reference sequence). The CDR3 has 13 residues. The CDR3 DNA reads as TGTGCCACACAGGTCTCTGGGGCCAACGTCCTGACATTC. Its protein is CATQVSGANVLTF.

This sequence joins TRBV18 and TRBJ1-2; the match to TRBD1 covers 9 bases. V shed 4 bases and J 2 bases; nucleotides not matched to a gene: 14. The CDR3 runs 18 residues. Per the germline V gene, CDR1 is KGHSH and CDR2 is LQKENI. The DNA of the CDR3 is TGTGCCAGCTCACAAAACGTACCGGGACAGGGTTCGAACTATGGCTACACCTTC. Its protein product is CASSQNVPGQGSNYGYTF.

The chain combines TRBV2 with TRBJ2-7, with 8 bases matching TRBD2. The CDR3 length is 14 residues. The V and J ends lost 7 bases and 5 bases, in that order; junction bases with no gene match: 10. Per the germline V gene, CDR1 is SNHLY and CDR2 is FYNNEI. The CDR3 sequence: CASTRLASVNEQYF. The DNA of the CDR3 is TGTGCCAGCACCAGACTAGCGAGTGTAAACGAGCAGTACTTC.

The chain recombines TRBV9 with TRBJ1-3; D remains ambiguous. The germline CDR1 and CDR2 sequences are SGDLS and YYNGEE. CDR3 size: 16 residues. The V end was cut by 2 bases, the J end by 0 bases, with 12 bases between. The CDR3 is CASSVSSRDSGNTIYF. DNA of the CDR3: TGTGCCAGCAGCGTCTCGAGCCGGGACTCTGGAAACACCATATATTTT.

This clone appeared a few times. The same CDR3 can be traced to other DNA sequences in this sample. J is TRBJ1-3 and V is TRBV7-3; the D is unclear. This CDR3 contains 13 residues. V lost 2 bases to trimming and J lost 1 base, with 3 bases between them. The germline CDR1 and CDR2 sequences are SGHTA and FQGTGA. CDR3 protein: CASSLGSGNTIYF. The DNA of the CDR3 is TGTGCCAGCAGCTTAGGGTCTGGAAACACCATATATTTT.

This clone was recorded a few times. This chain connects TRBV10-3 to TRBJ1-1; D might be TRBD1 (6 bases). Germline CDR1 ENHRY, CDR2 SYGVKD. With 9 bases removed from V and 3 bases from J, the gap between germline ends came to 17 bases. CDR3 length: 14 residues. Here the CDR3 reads CAINLQGRDTEAFF. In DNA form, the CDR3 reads TGTGCCATTAACCTTCAGGGGCGAGACACTGAAGCTTTCTTT.

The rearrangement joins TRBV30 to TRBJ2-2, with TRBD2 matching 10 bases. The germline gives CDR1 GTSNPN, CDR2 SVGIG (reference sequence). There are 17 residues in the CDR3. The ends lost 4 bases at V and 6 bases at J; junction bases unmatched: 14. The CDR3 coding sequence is TGTGCCTGGAAGAGGGGGGTTACTAGCGGGGTACCCGGGGAGCTGTTTTTT. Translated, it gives CAWKRGVTSGVPGELFF.

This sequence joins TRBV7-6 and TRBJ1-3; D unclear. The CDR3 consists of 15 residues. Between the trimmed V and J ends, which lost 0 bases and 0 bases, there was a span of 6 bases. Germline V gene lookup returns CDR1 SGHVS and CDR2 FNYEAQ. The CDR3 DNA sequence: TGTGCCAGCAGCTTAGCGCGGGGCTCTGGAAACACCATATATTTT. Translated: CASSLARGSGNTIYF.

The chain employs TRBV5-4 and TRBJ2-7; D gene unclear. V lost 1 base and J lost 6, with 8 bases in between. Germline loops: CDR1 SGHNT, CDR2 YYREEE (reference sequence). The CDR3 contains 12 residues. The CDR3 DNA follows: TGTGCCAGCAGCTTGACCTACTCCGAGCAGTACTTC. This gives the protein CASSLTYSEQYF.

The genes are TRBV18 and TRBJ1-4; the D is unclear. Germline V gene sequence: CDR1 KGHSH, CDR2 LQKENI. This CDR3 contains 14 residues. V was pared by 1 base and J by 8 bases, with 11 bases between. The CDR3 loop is CASSPRPGGEKLFF. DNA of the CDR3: TGTGCCAGCTCACCACGCCCTGGTGGGGAAAAACTGTTTTTT.

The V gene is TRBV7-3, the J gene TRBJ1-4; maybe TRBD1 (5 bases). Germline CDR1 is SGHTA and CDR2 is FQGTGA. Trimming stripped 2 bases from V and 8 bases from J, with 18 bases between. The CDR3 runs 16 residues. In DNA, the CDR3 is TGTGCCAGCAGCTTATATTTCCAGGGCAGTCAGGAAAAACTGTTTTTT. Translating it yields CASSLYFQGSQEKLFF.

The CDR3 sequence: CASRGGRDTEAFF. The CDR3 region has the DNA TGCGCCAGCAGGGGTGGACGGGACACTGAAGCTTTCTTT. This chain uses TRBV5-1 with TRBJ1-1; D remains unclear. Germline V gene data show CDR1 as SGHRS and CDR2 as YFSETQ. The CDR3 length is 13 residues. Trimming left V 5 bases short and J 3 bases short, with 11 bases between.

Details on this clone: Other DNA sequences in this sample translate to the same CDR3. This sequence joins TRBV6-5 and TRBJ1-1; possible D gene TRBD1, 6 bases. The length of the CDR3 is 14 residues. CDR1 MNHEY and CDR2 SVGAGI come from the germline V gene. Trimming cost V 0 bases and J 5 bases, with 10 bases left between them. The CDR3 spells CASSYSGGRTEAFF. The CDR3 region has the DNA TGTGCCAGCAGTTACTCGGGGGGCAGGACTGAAGCTTTCTTT.

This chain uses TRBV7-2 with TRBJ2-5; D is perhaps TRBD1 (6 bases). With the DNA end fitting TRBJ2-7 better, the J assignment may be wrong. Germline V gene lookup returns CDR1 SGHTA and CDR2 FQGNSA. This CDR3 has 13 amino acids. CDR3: CASSVTGIGEQYF. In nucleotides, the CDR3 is TGTGCCAGCAGCGTGACAGGTATCGGCGAGCAGTACTTC.

In DNA form, the CDR3 reads TGCAGCGTTGTAAGGGTCTATGGCTACACCTTC. It encodes CSVVRVYGYTF. The chain uses TRBV29-1 and TRBJ1-2, with D hard to call. CDR3 length: 11 amino acids. V lost 4 bases and J 4 bases, leaving 7 bases between the germline ends. Germline values: CDR1 SQVTM, CDR2 ANQGSEA.

The CDR3 reads CASNPLGFPEAFF. CDR3 coding DNA: TGTGCCAGCAATCCATTGGGATTTCCTGAAGCTTTCTTT. The chain couples TRBV6-1 to TRBJ1-1; D is unclear. Trimming cost V 7 bases and J 6 bases, with 15 bases left between them. The germline V gene has CDR1 MNHNS and CDR2 SASEGT. The CDR3 spans 13 residues.